This TCR beta chain comes out of a study of blood T cell repertoires in COVID-19. In the study overall: Italy, Spain and the United States were the sources of the convalescent and acute COVID-19 samples. Sources were T cells, B-cell-depleted T cells, or PBMCs; the material itself was cDNA or gDNA.

From germline, CDR1 is SQVTM and CDR2 ANQGSEA. V lost 1 base and J lost 4, with 3 bases in between. The length of the CDR3 is 11 residues. Methods used by the authors: Nucleated cell number was recorded as an estimate derived from reference gene primer amplification. Clones were read by immunoSEQ multiplex PCR, and TCRdb kept only the in-frame ones, dropping some. That table furnishes V, J and clone size, whereas the DNA furnished D and trimming. This sample has 110,000 or so clones, with 86% found just once. V usage is TRBV29-1 and J usage is TRBJ2-3; no clear D. The sequencing input was peripheral blood. The TCR sequence derives from a man between 70 and 80 years old who had recovered from COVID-19. CDR3 protein: CSVEGADTQYF. CDR3 nucleotide sequence: TGCAGCGTTGAAGGCGCAGATACGCAGTATTTT.